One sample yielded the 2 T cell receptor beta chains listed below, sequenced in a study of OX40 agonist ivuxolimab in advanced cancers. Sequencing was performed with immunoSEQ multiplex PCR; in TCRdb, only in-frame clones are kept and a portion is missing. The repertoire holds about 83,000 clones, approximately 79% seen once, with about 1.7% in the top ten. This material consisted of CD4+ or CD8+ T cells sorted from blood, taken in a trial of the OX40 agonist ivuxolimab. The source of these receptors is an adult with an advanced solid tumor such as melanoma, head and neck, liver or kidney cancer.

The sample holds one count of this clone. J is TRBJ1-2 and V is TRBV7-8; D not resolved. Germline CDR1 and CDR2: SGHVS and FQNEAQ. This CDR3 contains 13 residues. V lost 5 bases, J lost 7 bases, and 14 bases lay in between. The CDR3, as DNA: TGTGCCAGCAGCCCCGCAGAGATGGGTGGCTACACCTTC. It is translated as CASSPAEMGGYTF.

The CDR3 sequence is CASSRSTNEKLFF. CDR3 in DNA: TGTGCCAGCTCACGATCGACTAATGAAAAACTGTTTTTT. The chain combines TRBV18 with TRBJ1-4; no definite D call. V shed 4 bases and J shed 2 bases, with 5 bases lying between them. Germline V lookup: CDR1 KGHSH, CDR2 LQKENI. The CDR3 is 13 residues long. Complete variable domain (other parts from reference TRBV18 and TRBJ1-4): NAGVMQNPRHLVRRRGQEARLRCSPMKGHSHVYWYRQLPEEGLKFMVYLQKENIIDESGMPKERFSAEFPKEGPSILRIQQVVRGDSAAYFCASSRSTNEKLFFGSGTQLSVL.